These T cell receptor beta chains were read from a single sample in a study of Graves' ophthalmopathy and Graves' hyperthyroidism. TCRdb called the multiplex PCR reads again in MiXCR, with one record for every CDR3 protein. The table records a few hundred thousand distinct CDR3 sequences, around a fifth of them present only once. Sequenced sample: peripheral blood. The receptors come from a woman in her forties or fifties with Graves' ophthalmopathy. Each CDR3 is given with its conserved first and last residue. D genes are given only for firm matches. Rows may omit the clone size; those that give it use once, few, many or a size class.

>NA|TRBJ2-5|TRBV28|NA
CASSSLGGSETQYF
TGTGCCAGCAGCTCCTTGGGGGGCAGTGAGACCCAGTACTTC
>NA|TRBJ1-1|TRBV6-1|many
CASSENWNTEAFF
TGTGCCAGCAGTGAAAACTGGAACACTGAAGCTTTCTTT
>NA|TRBJ1-5|TRBV4-2|NA
CASSTQPGGNQPQHF
TGTGCCAGCAGCACCCAGCCCGGCGGCAATCAGCCCCAGCATTTT
>TRBD2|TRBJ2-7|TRBV6-1|many
CASSPRGLADYEQYF
TGTGCCAGCAGCCCCCGGGGACTAGCGGACTACGAGCAGTACTTC
>NA|TRBJ2-2|TRBV10-1|NA
CASSEGLLGAGELFF
TGCGCCAGCAGTGAGGGTCTTTTGGGGGCCGGGGAGCTGTTTTTT
>NA|TRBJ1-3|TRBV6-2/TRBV6-3|many
CASSCLKSSGNTIYF
TGTGCCAGCAGTTGCCTCAAGAGCTCTGGAAACACCATATATTTT
>NA|TRBJ2-2|TRBV6-5|few
CASSYSLGGELFF
TGTGCCAGCAGTTACTCCCTGGGCGGGGAGCTGTTTTTT
>NA|TRBJ1-1|TRBV6-1|many
CASSGGTHVNTEAFF
TGTGCCAGCAGTGGAGGGACTCATGTGAACACTGAAGCTTTCTTT
>NA|TRBJ2-7|TRBV28|many
CASSLGMANTYEQYF
TGTGCCAGCAGTTTAGGAATGGCAAACACCTACGAGCAGTACTTC
>NA|TRBJ2-7|TRBV15|many
CATSRDHGTLGYEQYF
TGTGCCACCAGCAGAGATCACGGGACCCTTGGATACGAGCAGTACTTC
>TRBD2|TRBJ2-5|TRBV19|many
CASSIFHGTSSVPTQYF
TGTGCCAGTAGTATCTTTCACGGGACTAGCAGCGTCCCGACCCAGTACTTC
>NA|TRBJ1-1|TRBV19|few
CASRESRTGGTEAFF
TGTGCCAGTAGGGAAAGCAGAACGGGGGGCACTGAAGCTTTCTTT
>TRBD2|TRBJ2-2|TRBV5-1|many
CASRRTSGRGTGELFF
TGCGCCAGCCGGAGGACTAGCGGGAGAGGTACCGGGGAGCTGTTTTTT
>NA|TRBJ2-5|TRBV19|many
CASSSRRGETQYF
TGTGCCAGTAGTAGCAGGCGAGGAGAGACCCAGTACTTC
>NA|TRBJ1-1|TRBV12-3/TRBV12-4|many
CASTRGDEAFF
TGTGCCAGCACGCGGGGTGATGAAGCTTTCTTT
>NA|TRBJ1-5|TRBV7-9|many
CASSPDNQPQHF
TGTGCCAGCAGTCCCGACAATCAGCCCCAGCATTTT
>NA|TRBJ2-5|TRBV6-5|many
CASSYVGGGGQETQYF
TGTGCCAGCAGTTACGTAGGAGGGGGGGGCCAAGAGACCCAGTACTTC
>NA|TRBJ2-7|TRBV6-1|NA
CASTIMGNHYEQYF
TGTGCCAGCACTATCATGGGTAACCACTACGAGCAGTACTTC
>NA|TRBJ2-7|TRBV7-8|many
CASSTGQYSEQYF
TGTGCCAGCAGCACCGGGCAGTATTCCGAGCAGTACTTC